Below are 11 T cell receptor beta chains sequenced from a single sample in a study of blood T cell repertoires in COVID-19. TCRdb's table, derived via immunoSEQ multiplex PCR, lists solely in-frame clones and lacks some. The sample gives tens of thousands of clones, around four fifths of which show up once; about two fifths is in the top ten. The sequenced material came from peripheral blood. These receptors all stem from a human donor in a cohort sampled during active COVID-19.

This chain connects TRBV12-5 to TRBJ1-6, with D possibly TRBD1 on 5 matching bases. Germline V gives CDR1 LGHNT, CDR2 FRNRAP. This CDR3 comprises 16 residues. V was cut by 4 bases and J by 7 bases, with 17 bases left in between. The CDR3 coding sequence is TGTGCTAGTGGTTCACAGACAGCCTCGCCAAATTCACCCCTCCACTTT. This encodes CASGSQTASPNSPLHF.

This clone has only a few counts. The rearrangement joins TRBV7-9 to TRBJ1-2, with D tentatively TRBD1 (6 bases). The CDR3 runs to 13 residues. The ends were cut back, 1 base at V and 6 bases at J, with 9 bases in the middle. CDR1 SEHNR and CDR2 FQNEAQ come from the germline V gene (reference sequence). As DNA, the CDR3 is TGTGCCAGCAGCTTAGTTCACAGGGATGGCTACACCTTC. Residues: CASSLVHRDGYTF.

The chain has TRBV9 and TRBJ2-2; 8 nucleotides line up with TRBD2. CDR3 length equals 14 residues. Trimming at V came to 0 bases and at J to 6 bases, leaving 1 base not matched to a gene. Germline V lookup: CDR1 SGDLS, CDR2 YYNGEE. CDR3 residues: CASSVVGGAGELFF. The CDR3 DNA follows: TGTGCCAGCAGCGTAGTCGGGGGGGCCGGGGAGCTGTTTTTT.

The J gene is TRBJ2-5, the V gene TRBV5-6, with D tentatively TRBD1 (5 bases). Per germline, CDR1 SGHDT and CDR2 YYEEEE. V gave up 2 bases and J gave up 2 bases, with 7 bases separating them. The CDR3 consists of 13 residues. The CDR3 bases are TGTGCCAGCAGCTTAGACAGACAAGAGACCCAGTACTTC. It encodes CASSLDRQETQYF.

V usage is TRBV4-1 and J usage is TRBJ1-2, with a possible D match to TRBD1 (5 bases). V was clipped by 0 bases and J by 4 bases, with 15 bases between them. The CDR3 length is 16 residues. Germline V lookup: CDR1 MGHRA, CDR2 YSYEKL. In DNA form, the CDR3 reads TGCGCCAGCAGCCAAGATCCCGGGGGAGGGATCTATGGCTACACCTTC. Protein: CASSQDPGGGIYGYTF.

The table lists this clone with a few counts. As DNA, the CDR3 is TGTGCCAGCAGTTACTCGACGGGGCAGCCCCAGCATTTT. Protein sequence: CASSYSTGQPQHF. V usage is TRBV6-5 and J usage is TRBJ1-5, with D hard to call. The CDR3 is 13 residues long. Looked up from germline, CDR1 is MNHEY and CDR2 is SVGAGI. V lost 0 bases, J lost 7 bases, and 7 bases lay in between.

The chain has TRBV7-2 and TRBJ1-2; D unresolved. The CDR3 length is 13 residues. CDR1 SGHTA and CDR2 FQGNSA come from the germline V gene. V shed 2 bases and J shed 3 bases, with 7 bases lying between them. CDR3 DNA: TGTGCCAGCAGCTTATCCAGTGACTATGGCTACACCTTC. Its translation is CASSLSSDYGYTF.

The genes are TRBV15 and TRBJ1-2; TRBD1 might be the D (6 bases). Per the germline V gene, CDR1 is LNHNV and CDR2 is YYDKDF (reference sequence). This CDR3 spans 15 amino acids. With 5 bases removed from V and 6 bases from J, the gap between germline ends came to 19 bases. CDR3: CATSGAPGATDGYTF. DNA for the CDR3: TGTGCCACCAGCGGAGCGCCAGGGGCGACGGATGGCTACACCTTC.

CDR3 amino acids: CATSEGTGGSLLSYEQYF. CDR3 in DNA: TGTGCCACCAGTGAGGGGACAGGCGGATCACTTCTCTCCTACGAGCAGTACTTC. V is TRBV24-1 and J is TRBJ2-7, with 8 bases lining up with TRBD1. The junction had 13 bases not matched to a gene; V was cut back by 4 bases and J by 0 bases. Germline-derived CDR1 and CDR2 are KGHDR and SFDVKD. This CDR3 region has 18 residues.

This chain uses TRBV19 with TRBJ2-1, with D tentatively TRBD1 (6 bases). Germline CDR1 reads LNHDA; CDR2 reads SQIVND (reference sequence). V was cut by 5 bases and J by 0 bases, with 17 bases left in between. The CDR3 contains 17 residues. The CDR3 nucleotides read TGTGCCAGTAGTTTCCCGGGACACCCGAGCTCCTACAATGAGCAGTTCTTC. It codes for CASSFPGHPSSYNEQFF.

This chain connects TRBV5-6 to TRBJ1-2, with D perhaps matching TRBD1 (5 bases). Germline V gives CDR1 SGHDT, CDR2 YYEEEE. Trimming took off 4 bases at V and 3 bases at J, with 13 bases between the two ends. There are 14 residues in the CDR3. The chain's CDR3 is CASSLPDRYYGYTF. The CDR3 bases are TGTGCCAGCAGCCTCCCCGACAGATACTATGGCTACACCTTC.